Below are 27 T cell receptor beta chains sequenced from a single sample in a study of response to subunit inactivated influenza vaccine (dated by TCRdb to 2017 to 2018). Receptor amplification or capture employed RT-PCR. TCRdb records Illumina HiSeq 2500 as the sequencer. TCRdb cleaned the public reads at Q25 with fastp, built clones with MiXCR and kept in-frame beta chains. Under each unique CDR3 protein, matching rows form one entry showing the most common genes and DNA. The sample profile shows approximately 170,000 distinct CDR3 sequences; approximately 15% of them were found once. The ten largest clones add up to about a quarter of the sample. The input for sequencing was CD8+ T cells sorted from PBMCs, taken less than 6 days after vaccination. Every receptor here comes from a man over 45 who received an inactivated influenza vaccine. Donor details come from another sample of the same person, matched by shared clones.

In this sample, this clonotype turned up a few times. The chain combines TRBV12-5 with TRBJ2-7; D is undetermined. V gave up 8 bases and J gave up 2 bases, with 1 base separating them. This CDR3 is 9 amino acids long. Germline-derived CDR1 and CDR2 are LGHNT and FRNRAP. CDR3 in amino acids: CASTYEQYF. The CDR3 DNA is TGTGCTAGTACCTACGAGCAGTACTTC.

The chain links TRBV4-3 to TRBJ2-7, with unresolved D. The CDR3 totals 13 residues. Germline V gene data show CDR1 as LGHNA and CDR2 as YSLEER. V gave up 0 bases and J gave up 0 bases, with 3 bases separating them. CDR3 in amino acids: CASSQESSYEQYF. The CDR3 nucleotides are TGCGCCAGCAGCCAAGAGAGCTCCTACGAGCAGTACTTC.

The sample holds a few counts of this clonotype. The V gene is TRBV7-9, the J gene TRBJ2-1; 12 bases are a match to TRBD2. J lost 15 bases, V lost 4 bases, and 10 bases had no gene match. CDR1 is SEHNR and CDR2 is FQNEAQ in the germline V gene (reference sequence). This CDR3 comprises 14 residues. The CDR3 DNA reads TGTGCCAGCAGCTCCTCAGCGCTAGCGGGAGGGGGGTTCTTC. Its protein is CASSSSALAGGGFF.

The table lists this clonotype with a few counts. The gene calls are TRBV29-1 and TRBJ1-5, with 8 bases aligning to TRBD1. Per the germline V gene, CDR1 is SQVTM and CDR2 is ANQGSEA. The CDR3 is 14 residues long. V gave up 6 bases and J gave up 5 bases; unmatched junction bases: 9. This CDR3 reads CSVATGQVHQPQHF. The CDR3 nucleotides read TGCAGCGTCGCCACGGGACAGGTACATCAGCCCCAGCATTTT. The whole variable domain, filled in from reference TRBV29-1 and TRBJ1-5, reads SAVISQKPSRDICQRGTSLTIQCQVDSQVTMMFWYRQQPGQSLTLIATANQGSEATYESGFVIDKFPISRPNLTFSTLTVSNMSPEDSSIYLCSVATGQVHQPQHFGDGTRLSIL.

The chain couples TRBV19 to TRBJ1-6; unclear D gene. The CDR3 length is 14 residues. The germline V and J ends were trimmed by 5 bases and 9 bases, with 14 bases remaining between them. CDR1 is LNHDA, CDR2 SQIVND, per germline (reference sequence). The CDR3, as DNA: TGTGCCAGTAGTCCGTCGGGAGATCTTTCACCCCTCCACTTT. Translated: CASSPSGDLSPLHF.

This clonotype has just a few counts. The rearrangement uses TRBV7-9 and TRBJ2-7; 10 bases are shared with TRBD2. CDR3 length equals 16 residues. J lost 2 bases, V lost 1 base, and 5 bases had no gene match. CDR1 and CDR2 (germline): SEHNR, FQNEAQ (reference sequence). Here the CDR3 reads CASSLGASGGPYEQYF. Written as DNA, the CDR3 is TGTGCCAGCAGCTTAGGGGCTAGCGGGGGACCCTACGAGCAGTACTTC.

The rearrangement joins TRBV6-5 to TRBJ1-4; D possibly corresponds to TRBD1 (6 bases). Germline V gives CDR1 MNHEY, CDR2 SVGAGI. CDR3 length: 16 amino acids. The V end was cut by 3 bases, the J end by 7 bases, with 18 bases between. DNA for the CDR3: TGTGCCAGCAGTTATAGTTTGATGGGGGGCAGTGAAAAACTGTTTTTT. Its translation is CASSYSLMGGSEKLFF.

This clonotype was observed a single time. The rearrangement joins TRBV4-1 to TRBJ1-5; 9 nucleotides agree with TRBD1. There are 14 residues in the CDR3. V lost 5 bases to trimming and J lost 3 bases; unmatched junction nucleotides: 2. The germline V gene has CDR1 MGHRA and CDR2 YSYEKL. CDR3 in amino acids: CASSGTGINQPQHF. CDR3 in DNA: TGCGCCAGCAGCGGGACAGGGATCAATCAGCCCCAGCATTTT.

This clonotype has more than one count but fewer than ten. The chain recombines TRBV5-5 with TRBJ2-7; TRBD1 is a possible D gene (6 bases). The germline V gene encodes CDR1 SGHKS and CDR2 YYEKEE (reference sequence). The CDR3 has 16 amino acids. The V and J ends lost 0 bases and 3 bases respectively, with 16 bases between them. The CDR3 reads CASSLANRVGDYEQYF. CDR3 DNA: TGTGCCAGCAGCTTGGCCAACAGGGTTGGAGACTACGAGCAGTACTTC.

The rearrangement links TRBV28 to TRBJ2-2; 8 positions agree with TRBD1. Germline CDR1 reads MDHEN; CDR2 reads SYDVKM. The length of the CDR3 is 14 residues. Trimming at V came to 8 bases and at J to 4 bases, leaving 6 bases not matched to a gene. Written as DNA, the CDR3 is TGTGCCAGCGTACAGGGGGAGTCCACCGGGGAGCTGTTTTTT. Its protein is CASVQGESTGELFF.

This clonotype appeared a few times. The chain has TRBV20-1 and TRBJ2-7, with 8 bases that match TRBD2. Losses at the gene ends were 3 bases for V and 3 bases for J; bases not matched to a gene: 10. This CDR3 is 15 amino acids long. Germline V CDR1 and CDR2: DFQATT, SNEGSKA (reference sequence). This CDR3 is CSARPREGPDYEQYF. CDR3 in DNA: TGCAGTGCTAGGCCCCGGGAGGGGCCTGACTACGAGCAGTACTTC.

The chain has TRBV7-6 and TRBJ2-3, with a possible D match to TRBD1 (6 bases). Germline-derived CDR1 and CDR2 are SGHVS and FNYEAQ. The length of the CDR3 is 16 residues. Deletions cut 3 bases from V and 0 bases from J, with 13 bases between. The CDR3 loop is CASSFLFQGSTDTQYF. The CDR3 region has the DNA TGTGCCAGCAGCTTCCTTTTTCAGGGGAGCACAGATACGCAGTATTTT.

This clonotype was recorded many times. V usage is TRBV12-3 or TRBV12-4 and J usage is TRBJ2-3; D is uncertain. The CDR3 loop spans 15 amino acids. V lost 6 bases and J lost 4, with 17 bases in between. The CDR3: CASSLPGLGADTQYF. The DNA for the CDR3 is TGTGCCAGCAGCCTACCGGGCCTGGGCGCAGATACGCAGTATTTT.

The V call is TRBV11-1, the J call TRBJ1-2; perhaps TRBD1 as D (6 bases). CDR1 and CDR2 from the germline V gene are SGHAT and FQDESV (reference sequence). The CDR3 runs 19 residues. Trimming took 1 base from V and 2 from J, leaving 23 bases between them. The CDR3 loop reads CASSLDLYRANSINYGYTF. CDR3 bases: TGTGCCAGCAGCTTAGATTTGTACAGGGCCAACTCAATAAACTATGGCTACACCTTC.

The chain employs TRBV27 and TRBJ2-7, with D perhaps TRBD2 (6 bases). The length of the CDR3 is 15 residues. The germline CDR1 and CDR2 sequences are MNHEY and SMNVEV (reference sequence). V lost 0 bases and J lost 1, with 10 bases in between. The CDR3 here is CASSLSSGPSYEQYF. DNA of the CDR3: TGTGCCAGCAGTTTATCGAGCGGGCCTTCCTACGAGCAGTACTTC.

This clonotype was counted between two and nine times. The rearrangement links TRBV6-1 to TRBJ2-3; the match to TRBD1 covers 8 bases. The germline gives CDR1 MNHNS, CDR2 SASEGT. This CDR3 region has 13 residues. The trim removed 6 bases at V and 5 bases at J, leaving 4 bases unmatched. The CDR3 loop reads CASRADRGDTQYF. CDR3 bases: TGTGCCAGCAGGGCCGACAGGGGAGATACGCAGTATTTT.

This clonotype was seen more than once but under ten times. The chain links TRBV11-1 to TRBJ2-3; 7 bases align to TRBD2. CDR1 is SGHAT and CDR2 is FQDESV in the germline V gene (reference sequence). This CDR3 is 14 amino acids long. V shed 5 bases, J shed 11 bases, and the junction held 13 bases outside the gene matches. CDR3 nucleotide sequence: TGTGCCAGCAGCGCAAATGGTGGACTAGGGGTGCAGTATTTT. It is translated as CASSANGGLGVQYF.

The chain has TRBV11-2 and TRBJ1-4; no firm D call. This CDR3 comprises 15 residues. Germline V lookup: CDR1 SGHAT, CDR2 FQNNGV. V was trimmed by 5 bases and J by 5 bases, leaving 15 bases between them. CDR3 sequence: CASSETPGVNEKLFF. In nucleotides, the CDR3 is TGTGCCAGCAGCGAAACCCCCGGGGTGAATGAAAAACTGTTTTTT.

The chain combines TRBV9 with TRBJ2-6, with D unclear. CDR1 is SGDLS, CDR2 YYNGEE, per germline. The V end lost 2 bases, the J end lost 4 bases, and 10 bases lay between the germline ends. The CDR3 sequence is 15 residues long. The CDR3 DNA reads TGTGCCAGCAGCGTGCCCCTTCAAGGGGCCAACGTCCTGACTTTC. It is translated as CASSVPLQGANVLTF.

This clonotype has only a few counts. The J gene is TRBJ2-7, the V gene TRBV10-3; no reliable D call. The CDR3 length is 15 residues. CDR1 is ENHRY and CDR2 is SYGVKD in the germline V gene. Trimming left V 6 bases short and J 0 bases short, with 15 bases between. CDR3 in DNA: TGTGCCATCAGATCTCCCGACCAGAGCTCCTACGAGCAGTACTTC. Translated, it gives CAIRSPDQSSYEQYF.

This clonotype was recorded a few times. The chain combines TRBV25-1 with TRBJ2-1; 8 positions agree with TRBD2. The CDR3 length is 15 residues. Germline values: CDR1 MGHDK, CDR2 SYGVNS. V shed 6 bases, J shed 4 bases, and the junction held 8 bases outside the gene matches. The DNA for the CDR3 is TGTGCCAGCAGCATCGGGAGGGGAGCTTACAATGAGCAGTTCTTC. Its translation is CASSIGRGAYNEQFF. The full variable domain, with the rest looked up from reference TRBV25-1 and TRBJ2-1, is EADIYQTPRYLVIGTGKKITLECSQTMGHDKMYWYQQDPGMELHLIHYSYGVNSTEKGDLSSESTVSRIRTEHFPLTLESARPSHTSQYLCASSIGRGAYNEQFFGPGTRLTVL.

This clonotype came up many times. The chain carries TRBV5-8 and TRBJ2-1; 11 bases are shared with TRBD2. The CDR3 is 15 amino acids. Germline assignment: CDR1 SGHTS and CDR2 YDEGEE. V lost 1 base and J lost 6; bases outside the gene matches: 3. Written as DNA, the CDR3 is TGTGCCAGCAGCTTGACTAGCGGGAGTTCCAATGAGCAGTTCTTC. Amino acids: CASSLTSGSSNEQFF.

V and J are TRBV7-8 and TRBJ2-3; D is unresolved. The CDR3 extends over 14 amino acids. The V end was cut by 3 bases, the J end by 0 bases, with 7 bases between. Germline-derived CDR1 and CDR2 are SGHVS and FQNEAQ. This CDR3 reads CASSFLSSTDTQYF. DNA for the CDR3: TGTGCCAGCAGCTTCCTCTCTAGCACAGATACGCAGTATTTT.

V usage is TRBV4-3 and J usage is TRBJ2-7; perhaps TRBD2 as D (5 bases). In germline, CDR1 is LGHNA, CDR2 YSLEER. The germline V and J ends were trimmed by 0 bases and 2 bases, with 11 bases remaining between them. CDR3 length equals 15 residues. CDR3 nucleotides: TGCGCCAGCAGCCAAGAGAGGGCCAACCCCTACGAGCAGTACTTC. Residues: CASSQERANPYEQYF.

The chain couples TRBV4-2 to TRBJ2-7; TRBD2 aligns across 9 bases. The CDR3 runs 15 residues. V lost 0 bases to trimming and J lost 1 base; unmatched junction nucleotides: 1. Looked up from germline, CDR1 is LGHNA and CDR2 is YNFKEQ. The CDR3 protein is CASSQETSGSYEQYF. In nucleotides, the CDR3 is TGTGCCAGCAGCCAAGAGACTAGCGGATCCTACGAGCAGTACTTC.

This clonotype appeared a few times. The J gene is TRBJ1-1, the V gene TRBV20-1, with 7 bases fitting TRBD1. This CDR3 has 14 residues. V shed 4 bases, J shed 0 bases, and the junction held 5 bases outside the gene matches. Per the germline V gene, CDR1 is DFQATT and CDR2 is SNEGSKA (reference sequence). The chain's CDR3 is CSATGTDMNTEAFF. DNA of the CDR3: TGCAGTGCTACCGGGACAGATATGAACACTGAAGCTTTCTTT.

V and J are TRBV12-3 or TRBV12-4 and TRBJ2-1, with D hard to call. The CDR3 length is 16 residues. V was shortened by 7 bases and J by 6 bases, with 22 bases between the two germline ends. The CDR3 region has the DNA TGTGCCAGCATCCCGGACCAGGTCGGGTCCATCAATGAGCAGTTCTTC. Protein: CASIPDQVGSINEQFF.